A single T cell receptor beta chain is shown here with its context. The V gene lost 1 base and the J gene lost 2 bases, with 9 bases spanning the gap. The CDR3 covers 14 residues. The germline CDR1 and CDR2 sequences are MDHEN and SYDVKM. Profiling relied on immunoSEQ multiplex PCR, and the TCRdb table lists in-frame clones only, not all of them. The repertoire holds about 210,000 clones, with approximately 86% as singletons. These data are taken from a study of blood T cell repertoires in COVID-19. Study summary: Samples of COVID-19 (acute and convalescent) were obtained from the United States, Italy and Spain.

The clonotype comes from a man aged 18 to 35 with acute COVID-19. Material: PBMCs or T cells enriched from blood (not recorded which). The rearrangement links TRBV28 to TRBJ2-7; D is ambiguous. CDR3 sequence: CASSLYSGPYEQYF. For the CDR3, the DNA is TGTGCCAGCAGTTTATATTCCGGTCCCTACGAGCAGTACTTC.